A single sample is the source of the 7 T cell receptor beta chains below, sequenced in a study of long-term antiretroviral therapy in people with HIV. The assay, immunoSEQ v3.0, was run at survey level. The assay was immunoSEQ multiplex PCR, and TCRdb's table has in-frame clones only and misses some. The table shows tens of thousands of clones, with approximately 80% occurring only once. The input for sequencing was unsorted PBMCs, taken 1.6 years after starting antiretroviral therapy. The receptors here all came from a man aged 40-55 years with HIV.

The chain couples TRBV5-8 to TRBJ2-5; perhaps TRBD1 as D (7 bases). The CDR3 has 16 amino acids. Trimming stripped 3 bases from V and 5 bases from J, with 20 bases between. Germline assignment: CDR1 SGHTS and CDR2 YDEGEE. CDR3 residues: CASSSRQGDREETQYF. The CDR3 DNA is TGTGCCAGCAGCTCTCGACAGGGAGATCGGGAGGAGACCCAGTACTTC.

This clone is deemed medium-sized. This specimen includes other DNA sequences encoding the same CDR3. In nucleotides, the CDR3 is TGCAGCGTGAAGGGGGGGAACACTGAAGCTTTCTTT. Translated: CSVKGGNTEAFF. The rearrangement uses TRBV29-1 and TRBJ1-1; possibly TRBD1 for D (6 bases). CDR1 is SQVTM, CDR2 ANQGSEA, per germline. V lost 6 bases, J lost 1 base, and 9 bases lay in between. CDR3 length equals 12 residues.

This chain connects TRBV5-6 to TRBJ2-3, with no clear D. The CDR3 has 14 amino acids. V dropped 1 base and J dropped 5 bases, with 11 bases sitting between them. Germline lookup yields CDR1 SGHDT and CDR2 YYEEEE. The CDR3 spells CASSLSSSGDTQYF. CDR3 DNA sequence: TGTGCCAGCAGCTTGTCCTCGAGTGGAGATACGCAGTATTTT.

V and J are TRBV7-2 and TRBJ2-3; tentative D call: TRBD1 (6 bases). V lost 4 bases, J lost 4 bases, and 12 bases lay in between. CDR3 size: 14 residues. Per the germline V gene, CDR1 is SGHTA and CDR2 is FQGNSA. As DNA, the CDR3 is TGTGCCAGCAGCTACCTGACAGGTCCAGATACGCAGTATTTT. Encoded protein: CASSYLTGPDTQYF.

This sequence joins TRBV19 and TRBJ1-4, with D unclear. Germline CDR1 LNHDA, CDR2 SQIVND (reference sequence). The CDR3 runs to 15 residues. Trimming removed 1 base from V and 6 bases from J, with 12 bases in between. The DNA of the CDR3 is TGTGCCAGTAGTATAGCGGACCTTCCTCATGAAAAACTGTTTTTT. Its protein product is CASSIADLPHEKLFF.

The rearrangement links TRBV5-1 to TRBJ1-4; D is perhaps TRBD1 (5 bases). Trimming took 4 bases from V and 2 from J, leaving 15 bases between them. The CDR3 has 16 residues. Germline assignment: CDR1 SGHRS and CDR2 YFSETQ. The CDR3 sequence is CASSMGRSLTNEKLFF. The CDR3, as DNA: TGCGCCAGCAGCATGGGGCGTTCTCTGACTAATGAAAAACTGTTTTTT. Full variable domain (missing parts from reference TRBV5-1 and TRBJ1-4): KAGVTQTPRYLIKTRGQQVTLSCSPISGHRSVSWYQQTPGQGLQFLFEYFSETQRNKGNFPGRFSGRQFSNSRSEMNVSTLELGDSALYLCASSMGRSLTNEKLFFGSGTQLSVL.

The rearrangement joins TRBV19 to TRBJ1-3, with 9 bases aligning to TRBD1. This CDR3 has 15 amino acids. V trimming: 9 bases; J trimming: 0 bases; junction bases outside the gene matches: 6. Germline V gives CDR1 LNHDA, CDR2 SQIVND (reference sequence). The CDR3 reads CASGDRARSGNTIYF. CDR3 DNA: TGTGCCAGCGGGGACAGGGCTCGCTCTGGAAACACCATATATTTT.